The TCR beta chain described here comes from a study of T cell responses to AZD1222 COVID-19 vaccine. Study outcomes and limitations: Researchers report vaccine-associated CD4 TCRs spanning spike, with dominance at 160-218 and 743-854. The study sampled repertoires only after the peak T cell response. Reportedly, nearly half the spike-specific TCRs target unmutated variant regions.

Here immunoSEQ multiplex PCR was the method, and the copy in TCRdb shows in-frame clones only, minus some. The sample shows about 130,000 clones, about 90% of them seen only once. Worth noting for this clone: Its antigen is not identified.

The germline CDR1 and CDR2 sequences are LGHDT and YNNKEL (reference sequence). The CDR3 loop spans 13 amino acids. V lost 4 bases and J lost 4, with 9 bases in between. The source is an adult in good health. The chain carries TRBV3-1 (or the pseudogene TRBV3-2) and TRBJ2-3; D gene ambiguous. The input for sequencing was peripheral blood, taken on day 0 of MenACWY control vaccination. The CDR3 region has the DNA TGTGCCAGCAGCCCCTTAGGTCCAGATACGCAGTATTTT. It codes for CASSPLGPDTQYF.